Given below is one T cell receptor (beta chain) in context. The germline gives CDR1 SGHNT, CDR2 YYREEE (reference sequence). This CDR3 has 14 amino acids. Trimming took 0 bases from V and 4 from J, leaving 10 bases between them. These data originate in a study of cytomegalovirus exposure and HLA in healthy donors. This PCR relied on a set of 60 Vbeta primers and 13 Jbeta primers. Data came from immunoSEQ multiplex PCR; TCRdb stores just in-frame clones and leaves some out. The table shows just over 150,000 clones, with 84% occurring only once. Sequencing was carried out using PBMCs. The chain is built from TRBV5-4 and TRBJ1-2; maybe TRBD1 (5 bases). The clonotype was recovered from a middle-aged man in good health and CMV-seropositive. CDR3 DNA: TGTGCCAGCAGCTTGGGTTCAGGGATCTATGGCTACACCTTC. Translating gives CASSLGSGIYGYTF.